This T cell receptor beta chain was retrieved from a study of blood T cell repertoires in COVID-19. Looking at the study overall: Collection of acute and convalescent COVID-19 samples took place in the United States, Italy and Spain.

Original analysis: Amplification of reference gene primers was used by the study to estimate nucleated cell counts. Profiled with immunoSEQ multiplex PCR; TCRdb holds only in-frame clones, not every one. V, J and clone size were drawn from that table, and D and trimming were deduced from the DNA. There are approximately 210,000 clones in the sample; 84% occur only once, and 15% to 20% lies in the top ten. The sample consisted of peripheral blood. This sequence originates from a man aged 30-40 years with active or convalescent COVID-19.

DNA of the CDR3: TGTGCCAGCAGCTTACTAGCTGCCACTAGCACAGATACGCAGTATTTT. Protein: CASSLLAATSTDTQYF. The chain recombines TRBV7-3 with TRBJ2-3; D may be TRBD2 (5 bases). V was pared by 2 bases and J by 0 bases, with 12 bases between. The CDR3 has 16 residues. Per the germline V gene, CDR1 is SGHTA and CDR2 is FQGTGA.